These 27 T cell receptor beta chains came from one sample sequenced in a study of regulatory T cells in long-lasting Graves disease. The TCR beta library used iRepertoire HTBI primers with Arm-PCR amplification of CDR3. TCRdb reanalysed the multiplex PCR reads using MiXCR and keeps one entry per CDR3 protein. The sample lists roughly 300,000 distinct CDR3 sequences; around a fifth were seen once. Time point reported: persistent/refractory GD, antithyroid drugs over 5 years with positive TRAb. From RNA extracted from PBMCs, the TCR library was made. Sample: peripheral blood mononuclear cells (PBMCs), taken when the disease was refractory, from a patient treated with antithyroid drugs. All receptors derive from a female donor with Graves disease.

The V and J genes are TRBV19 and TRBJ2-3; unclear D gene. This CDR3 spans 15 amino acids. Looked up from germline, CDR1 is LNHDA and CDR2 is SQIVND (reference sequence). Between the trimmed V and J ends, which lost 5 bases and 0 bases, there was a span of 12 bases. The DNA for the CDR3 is TGTGCCAGTAGTTCAATTGAGACTAGCACAGATACGCAGTATTTT. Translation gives CASSSIETSTDTQYF.

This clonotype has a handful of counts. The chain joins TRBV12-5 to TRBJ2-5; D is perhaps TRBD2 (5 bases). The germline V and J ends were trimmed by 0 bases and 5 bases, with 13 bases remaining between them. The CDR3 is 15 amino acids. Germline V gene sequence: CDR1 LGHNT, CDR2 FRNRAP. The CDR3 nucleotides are TGTGCTAGTGGTTTGGTACTCGGGGATGCCGAGACCCAGTACTTC. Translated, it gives CASGLVLGDAETQYF.

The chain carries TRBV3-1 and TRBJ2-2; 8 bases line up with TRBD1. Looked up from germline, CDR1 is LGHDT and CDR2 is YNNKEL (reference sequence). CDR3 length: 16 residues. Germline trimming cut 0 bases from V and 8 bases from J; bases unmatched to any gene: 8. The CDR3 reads CASSQDPQGAKGELFF. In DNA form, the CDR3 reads TGTGCCAGCAGCCAAGATCCCCAGGGGGCAAAGGGGGAGCTGTTTTTT.

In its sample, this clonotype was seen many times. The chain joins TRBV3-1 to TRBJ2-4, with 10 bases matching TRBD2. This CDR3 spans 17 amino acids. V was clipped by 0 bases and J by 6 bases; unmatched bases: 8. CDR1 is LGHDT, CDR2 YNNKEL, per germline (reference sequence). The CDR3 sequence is CASSQDGTSVNGNIQYF. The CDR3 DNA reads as TGTGCCAGCAGCCAAGACGGGACTAGCGTTAACGGAAACATTCAGTACTTC. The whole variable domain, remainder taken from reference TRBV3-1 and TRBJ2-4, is DTAVSQTPKYLVTQMGNDKSIKCEQNLGHDTMYWYKQDSKKFLKIMFSYNNKELIINETVPNRFSPKSPDKAHLNLHINSLELGDSAVYFCASSQDGTSVNGNIQYFGAGTRLSVL.

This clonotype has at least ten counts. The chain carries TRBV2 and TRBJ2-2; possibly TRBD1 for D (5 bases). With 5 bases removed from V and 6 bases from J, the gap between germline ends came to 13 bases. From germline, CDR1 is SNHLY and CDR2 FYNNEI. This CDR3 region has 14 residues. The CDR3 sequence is CASSTAGIPGELFF. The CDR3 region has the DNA TGTGCCAGCAGTACGGCAGGGATACCCGGGGAGCTGTTTTTT.

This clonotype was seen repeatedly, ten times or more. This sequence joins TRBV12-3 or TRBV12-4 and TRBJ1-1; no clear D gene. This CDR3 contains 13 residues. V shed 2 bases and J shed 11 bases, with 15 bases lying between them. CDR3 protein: CASSLSTSNGAFF. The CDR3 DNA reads TGTGCCAGCAGTTTAAGTACATCCAATGGGGCTTTCTTT.

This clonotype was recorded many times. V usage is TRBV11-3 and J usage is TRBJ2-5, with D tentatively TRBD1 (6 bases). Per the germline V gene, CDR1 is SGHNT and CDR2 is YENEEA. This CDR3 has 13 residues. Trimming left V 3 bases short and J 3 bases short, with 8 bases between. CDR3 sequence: CASSFSGEETQYF. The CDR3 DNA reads TGTGCCAGCAGCTTTTCAGGGGAAGAGACCCAGTACTTC.

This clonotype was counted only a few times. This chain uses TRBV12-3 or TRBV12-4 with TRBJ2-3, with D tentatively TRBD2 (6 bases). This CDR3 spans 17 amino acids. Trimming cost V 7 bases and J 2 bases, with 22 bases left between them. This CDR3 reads CASTSPLRDLSTDTQYF. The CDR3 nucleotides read TGTGCCAGCACCTCGCCCTTGCGGGACCTATCCACAGATACGCAGTATTTT.

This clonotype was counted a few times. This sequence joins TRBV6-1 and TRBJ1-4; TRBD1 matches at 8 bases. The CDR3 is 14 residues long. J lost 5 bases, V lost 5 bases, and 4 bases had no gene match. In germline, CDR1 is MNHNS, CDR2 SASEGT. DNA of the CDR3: TGTGCCAGCAGTAGGACAGGGCCGAATGAAAAACTGTTTTTT. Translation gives CASSRTGPNEKLFF.

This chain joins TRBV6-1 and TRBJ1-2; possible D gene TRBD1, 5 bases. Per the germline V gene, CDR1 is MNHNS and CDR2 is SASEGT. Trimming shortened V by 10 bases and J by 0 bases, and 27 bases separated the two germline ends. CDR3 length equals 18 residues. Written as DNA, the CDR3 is TGTGCCACGACCCTCGCCGGGGGACTCGTCGGAGCTAACTATGGCTACACCTTC. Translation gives CATTLAGGLVGANYGYTF.

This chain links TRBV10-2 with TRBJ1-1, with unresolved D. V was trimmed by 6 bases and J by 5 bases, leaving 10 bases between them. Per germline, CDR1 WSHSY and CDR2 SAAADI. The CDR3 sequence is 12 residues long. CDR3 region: CASSLRKTEAFF. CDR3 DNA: TGCGCCAGCAGCCTAAGGAAGACTGAAGCTTTCTTT.

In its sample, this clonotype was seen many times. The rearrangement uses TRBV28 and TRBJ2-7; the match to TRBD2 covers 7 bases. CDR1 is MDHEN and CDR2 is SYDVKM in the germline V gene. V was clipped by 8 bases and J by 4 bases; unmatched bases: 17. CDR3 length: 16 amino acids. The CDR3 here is CASDTPHRAGLYEQYF. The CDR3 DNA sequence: TGTGCCAGCGACACCCCCCACAGAGCGGGGTTATACGAGCAGTACTTC. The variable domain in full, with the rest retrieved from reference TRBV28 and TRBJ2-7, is DVKVTQSSRYLVKRTGEKVFLECVQDMDHENMFWYRQDPGLGLRLIYFSYDVKMKEKGDIPEGYSVSREKKERFSLILESASTNQTSMYLCASDTPHRAGLYEQYFGPGTRLTVT.

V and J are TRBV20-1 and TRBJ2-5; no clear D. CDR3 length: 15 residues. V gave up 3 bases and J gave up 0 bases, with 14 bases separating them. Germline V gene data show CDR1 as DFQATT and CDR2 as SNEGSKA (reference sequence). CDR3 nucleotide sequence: TGCAGTGCTAGTCCACCATACTATTACCAAGAGACCCAGTACTTC. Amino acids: CSASPPYYYQETQYF.

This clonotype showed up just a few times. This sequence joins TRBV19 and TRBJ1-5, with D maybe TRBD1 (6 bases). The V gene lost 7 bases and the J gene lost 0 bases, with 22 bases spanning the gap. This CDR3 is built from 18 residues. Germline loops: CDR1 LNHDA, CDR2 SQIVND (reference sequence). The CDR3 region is CASKEGGTRRYSNQPQHF. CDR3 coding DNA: TGTGCCAGTAAAGAAGGGGGGACCCGCCGTTATAGCAATCAGCCCCAGCATTTT.

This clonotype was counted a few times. In DNA form, the CDR3 reads TGTGCCAGCTCACCGAGGGGTAGCAACTCTGGAAACACCATATATTTT. Translating gives CASSPRGSNSGNTIYF. The chain employs TRBV18 and TRBJ1-3; D is perhaps TRBD1 (5 bases). The V gene lost 3 bases and the J gene lost 0 bases, with 12 bases spanning the gap. This CDR3 region has 16 residues. Germline V lookup: CDR1 KGHSH, CDR2 LQKENI.

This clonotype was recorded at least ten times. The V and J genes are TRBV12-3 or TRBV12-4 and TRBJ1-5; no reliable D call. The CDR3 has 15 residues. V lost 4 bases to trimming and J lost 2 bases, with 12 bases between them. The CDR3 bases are TGTGCCAGCAGTTCGGCGTCACTAGGCAATCAGCCCCAGCATTTT. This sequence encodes CASSSASLGNQPQHF.

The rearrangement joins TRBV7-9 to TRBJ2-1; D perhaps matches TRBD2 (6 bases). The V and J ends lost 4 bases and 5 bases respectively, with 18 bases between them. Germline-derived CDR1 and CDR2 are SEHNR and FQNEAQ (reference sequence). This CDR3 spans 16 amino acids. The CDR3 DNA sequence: TGTGCCAGCAGCTCCTTCTTTGAGGAGGGTCACAATGAGCAGTTCTTC. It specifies CASSSFFEEGHNEQFF.

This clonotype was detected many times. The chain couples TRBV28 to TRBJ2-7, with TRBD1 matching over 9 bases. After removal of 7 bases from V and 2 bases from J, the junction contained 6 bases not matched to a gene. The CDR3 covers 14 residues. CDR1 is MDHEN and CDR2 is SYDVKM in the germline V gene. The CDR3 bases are TGTGCCAGCATTTCGGGACAGGGTCCCTACGAGCAGTACTTC. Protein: CASISGQGPYEQYF. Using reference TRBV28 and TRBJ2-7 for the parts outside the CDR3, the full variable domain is DVKVTQSSRYLVKRTGEKVFLECVQDMDHENMFWYRQDPGLGLRLIYFSYDVKMKEKGDIPEGYSVSREKKERFSLILESASTNQTSMYLCASISGQGPYEQYFGPGTRLTVT.

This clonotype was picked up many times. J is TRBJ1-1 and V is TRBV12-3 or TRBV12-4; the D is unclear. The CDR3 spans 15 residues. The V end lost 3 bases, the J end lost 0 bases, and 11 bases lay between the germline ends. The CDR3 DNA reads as TGTGCCAGCAGTTTGAACGGCCAACTGAACACTGAAGCTTTCTTT. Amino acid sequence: CASSLNGQLNTEAFF.

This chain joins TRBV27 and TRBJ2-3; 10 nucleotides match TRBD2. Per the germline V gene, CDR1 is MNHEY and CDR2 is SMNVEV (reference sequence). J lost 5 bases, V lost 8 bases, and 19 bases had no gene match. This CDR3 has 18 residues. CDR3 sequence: CASPGELAGAVDVDTQYF. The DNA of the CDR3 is TGTGCCAGCCCTGGGGAGCTAGCGGGAGCTGTCGATGTAGATACGCAGTATTTT.

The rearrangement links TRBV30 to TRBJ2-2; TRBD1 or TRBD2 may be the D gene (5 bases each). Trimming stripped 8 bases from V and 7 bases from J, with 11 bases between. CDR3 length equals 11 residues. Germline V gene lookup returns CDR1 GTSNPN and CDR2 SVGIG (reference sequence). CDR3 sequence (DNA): TGTGCCGGGGCGGGTAGCGGGGAGCTGTTTTTT. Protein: CAGAGSGELFF. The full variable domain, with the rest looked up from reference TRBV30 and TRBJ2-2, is SQTIHQWPATLVQPVGSPLSLECTVEGTSNPNLYWYRQAAGRGLQLLFYSVGIGQISSEVPQNLSASRPQDRQFILSSKKLLLSDSGFYLCAGAGSGELFFGEGSRLTVL.

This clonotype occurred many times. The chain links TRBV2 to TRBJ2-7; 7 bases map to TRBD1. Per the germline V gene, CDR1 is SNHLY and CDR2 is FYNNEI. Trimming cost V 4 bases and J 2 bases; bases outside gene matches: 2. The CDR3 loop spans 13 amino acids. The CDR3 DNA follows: TGTGCCAGCAGTGGCAGGGGGACCTACGAGCAGTACTTC. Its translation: CASSGRGTYEQYF.

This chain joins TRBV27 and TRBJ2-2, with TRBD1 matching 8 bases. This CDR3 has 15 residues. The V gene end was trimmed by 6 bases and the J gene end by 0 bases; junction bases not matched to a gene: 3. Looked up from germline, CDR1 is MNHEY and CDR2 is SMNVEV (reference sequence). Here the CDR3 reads CASSTGGANTGELFF. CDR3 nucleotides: TGTGCCAGCAGCACAGGGGGTGCGAACACCGGGGAGCTGTTTTTT.

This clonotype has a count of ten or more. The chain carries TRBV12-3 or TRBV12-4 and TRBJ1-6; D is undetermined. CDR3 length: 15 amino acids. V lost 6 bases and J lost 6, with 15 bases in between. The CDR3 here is CASSPSRRGNSPLHF. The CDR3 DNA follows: TGTGCCAGCAGCCCCAGTAGGCGAGGTAATTCACCCCTCCACTTT.

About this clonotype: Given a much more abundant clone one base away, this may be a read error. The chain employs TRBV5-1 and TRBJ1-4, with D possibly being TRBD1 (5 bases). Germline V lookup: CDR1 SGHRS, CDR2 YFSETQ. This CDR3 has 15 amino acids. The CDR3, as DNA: TGCGCCAGCAGCTTGGCCGGGACCGGAGGGGAAAAACTGCTTTTT. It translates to CASSLAGTGGEKLLF.

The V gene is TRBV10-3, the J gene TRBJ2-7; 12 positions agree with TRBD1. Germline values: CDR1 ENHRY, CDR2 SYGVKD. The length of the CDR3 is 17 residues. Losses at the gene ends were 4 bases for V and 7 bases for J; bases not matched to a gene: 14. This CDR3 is CAISASGGTGGREEQYF. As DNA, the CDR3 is TGTGCCATCAGTGCAAGTGGGGGGACAGGGGGCCGGGAAGAGCAGTACTTC.

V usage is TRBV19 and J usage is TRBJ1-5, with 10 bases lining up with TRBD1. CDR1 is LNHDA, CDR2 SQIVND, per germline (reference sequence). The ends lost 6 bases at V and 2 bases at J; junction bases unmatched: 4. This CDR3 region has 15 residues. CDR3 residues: CASSKTGGGNQPQHF. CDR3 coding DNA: TGTGCCAGTAGCAAGACAGGGGGCGGCAATCAGCCCCAGCATTTT.